Detailed here is one T cell receptor beta chain. CDR3 size: 14 residues. Germline CDR1 is MNHNS and CDR2 is SASEGT. V was clipped by 4 bases and J by 8 bases, with 15 bases between them. This sample stems from a study of shared clonotypes between healthy human individuals. The table came from immunoSEQ multiplex PCR; TCRdb's copy has only in-frame clones and leaves some out. The table records some 2.1 million clones, just under 95% of them present only once. CD45RO negativity and positive selection for CCR7 defined naive CD8 cells, a population that excluded terminally differentiated effector memory CD45RA+ cells.

Sequencing was performed on naive CD8+ T cells sorted from blood. This clonotype was obtained from a man younger than 35 in good health. This chain uses TRBV6-1 with TRBJ2-1, with a possible D match to TRBD2 (6 bases). DNA of the CDR3: TGTGCCAGCAGTGTGAGGGCGGGACCCGATGAGCAGTTCTTC. Protein product: CASSVRAGPDEQFF.